The 5 T cell receptor beta chains in this list originate from one sample, sequenced in a study of blood T cells in healthy people across ages. A second PCR of about 7 to 12 cycles used a sample-barcoded 5' primer and a J-beta primer mix. TCRdb re-called the 5' RACE reads through MiXCR, storing one row per CDR3 protein. The sample records roughly 730,000 distinct CDR3 sequences, approximately 60% being singletons. The sequencing sample was made of blood. The receptor set was obtained from a man in his forties in good health.

Comment on this clonotype: An end of the junction differs from the germline gene, which may be a read error. The chain employs TRBV6-1 and TRBJ2-7; possible D gene TRBD1, 6 bases. This CDR3 is 13 amino acids long. CDR1 and CDR2 (germline): MNHNS, SASEGT. The CDR3 DNA sequence: TGTGCCAGCAGGGAAGGGACAATAGAGGCCCAGTACTTC. Its protein product is CASREGTIEAQYF.

The chain carries TRBV21-1 and TRBJ2-5. TRBV21-1 is shown as a pseudogene. The CDR3 runs 13 residues. The CDR3 loop reads CASSKSKQETQYF. The CDR3 bases are TGTGCCAGCAGCAAATCTAAACAAGAGACCCAGTACTTC.

The V and J genes are TRBV27 and TRBJ1-2; D uncertain. Germline CDR1 reads MNHEY; CDR2 reads SMNVEV (reference sequence). The CDR3 is 13 amino acids. V lost 5 bases, J lost 4 bases, and 11 bases lay in between. CDR3 sequence reads: CASSPITSYGYTF. CDR3 DNA: TGTGCCAGCAGTCCGATCACCTCCTATGGCTACACCTTC.

The table lists this clonotype with a few counts. The chain couples TRBV24-1 to TRBJ1-2; TRBD1 is a possible D gene (5 bases). V was pared by 4 bases and J by 8 bases, with 7 bases between. The germline V gene has CDR1 KGHDR and CDR2 SFDVKD. This CDR3 is built from 11 residues. The CDR3 DNA reads TGTGCCACCAGTGAGGCAGGGGGCTACACCTTC. Protein product: CATSEAGGYTF.

The V and J genes are TRBV25-1 and TRBJ2-7, with D possibly called TRBD1 or TRBD2 (5 bases each). The CDR3 extends over 14 amino acids. Germline V gives CDR1 MGHDK, CDR2 SYGVNS. Between the trimmed V and J ends, which lost 5 bases and 3 bases, there was a span of 14 bases. The CDR3 protein is CASSPRDGNYEQYF. CDR3 DNA sequence: TGTGCCAGCAGTCCCCGGGACGGAAACTACGAGCAGTACTTC.